These 30 T cell receptor beta chains share one sample of origin, sequenced in a study of cytomegalovirus exposure and HLA in healthy donors. PCR involved 60 Vbeta and 13 Jbeta primers. Sequenced by immunoSEQ multiplex PCR; TCRdb stores in-frame clones only, minus some. Seen here are 150,000 or so clones, less than 80% observed once, and the top ten hold about 2%. The sequenced material came from PBMCs. The receptors stem from a young man in good health and CMV-seronegative.

The rearrangement uses TRBV13 and TRBJ1-2; 8 nucleotides align to TRBD1. V lost 5 bases and J lost 2; bases outside the gene matches: 4. Germline loops: CDR1 PRHDT, CDR2 FYEKMQ (reference sequence). The CDR3 consists of 14 residues. CDR3 loop: CASSLRTGNYGYTF. The CDR3 bases are TGTGCCAGCAGCCTAAGGACAGGGAACTATGGCTACACCTTC.

V is TRBV29-1 and J is TRBJ2-3; D uncertain. The CDR3 totals 15 residues. V shed 3 bases and J shed 1 base, with 14 bases lying between them. Germline V CDR1 and CDR2: SQVTM, ANQGSEA. The CDR3 loop is CSVELRGKGTDTQYF. DNA of the CDR3: TGCAGCGTTGAGCTCAGAGGTAAGGGCACAGATACGCAGTATTTT.

This chain uses TRBV2 with TRBJ2-1, with a possible D match to TRBD2 (7 bases). Trimming cost V 8 bases and J 10 bases, with 21 bases left between them. Germline lookup yields CDR1 SNHLY and CDR2 FYNNEI. The CDR3 consists of 14 residues. The CDR3 region has the DNA TGTGCCAGCGGGAGGGGCGCACAGGGAGGGGAGCAGTTCTTC. Its protein is CASGRGAQGGEQFF. Based on the CDR3 plus reference TRBV2 and TRBJ2-1, the full variable domain is EPEVTQTPSHQVTQMGQEVILRCVPISNHLYFYWYRQILGQKVEFLVSFYNNEISEKSEIFDDQFSVERPDGSNFTLKIRSTKLEDSAMYFCASGRGAQGGEQFFGPGTRLTVL.

This chain links TRBV5-6 with TRBJ2-7, with 8 bases aligning to TRBD2. Germline-derived CDR1 and CDR2 are SGHDT and YYEEEE. Trimming took 1 base from V and 3 from J; bases not matched to a gene: 0. The CDR3 runs 13 residues. DNA for the CDR3: TGTGCCAGCAGCTTGACTAGCGGCTACGAGCAGTACTTC. This gives the protein CASSLTSGYEQYF.

This clone has only a few counts. V usage is TRBV9 and J usage is TRBJ1-1, with D possibly matching TRBD1 (5 bases). V lost 0 bases and J lost 5, with 14 bases in between. The CDR3 extends over 15 amino acids. From germline, CDR1 is SGDLS and CDR2 YYNGEE. The DNA of the CDR3 is TGTGCCAGCAGCGTAGGGGGCAAAGATGGGACTGAAGCTTTCTTT. Its translation: CASSVGGKDGTEAFF.

This clone was counted once. The rearrangement joins TRBV4-2 to TRBJ2-3, with TRBD2 matching 10 bases. The CDR3 extends over 18 amino acids. In germline, CDR1 is LGHNA, CDR2 YNFKEQ. With 3 bases clipped from V and 3 bases from J, the junction kept 12 bases outside the gene matches. Written as DNA, the CDR3 is TGTGCCAGCAGCCATCCGACCAGAAGCGGGGGGGCGACAGATACGCAGTATTTT. Its protein product is CASSHPTRSGGATDTQYF.

A single count supports this clone. The chain joins TRBV5-4 to TRBJ2-5; 8 bases fit TRBD2. The CDR3 loop spans 16 amino acids. Germline CDR1 SGHNT, CDR2 YYREEE (reference sequence). Germline trimming cut 1 base from V and 2 bases from J; bases unmatched to any gene: 7. As DNA, the CDR3 is TGTGCCAGCAGCTTGTTAAGCGGGGGACAACAAGAGACCCAGTACTTC. It translates to CASSLLSGGQQETQYF.

The chain links TRBV28 to TRBJ2-7, with D maybe TRBD1 (6 bases). This CDR3 is built from 15 residues. The germline V gene encodes CDR1 MDHEN and CDR2 SYDVKM. Trimming shortened V by 5 bases and J by 2 bases, and 16 bases separated the two germline ends. CDR3 loop: CASSPQGVIAYEQYF. For the CDR3, the DNA is TGTGCCAGCAGTCCACAGGGTGTAATCGCCTACGAGCAGTACTTC.

The J gene is TRBJ2-3, the V gene TRBV6-1, with TRBD2 as a possible D gene (5 bases). This CDR3 is built from 15 residues. Germline V gene sequence: CDR1 MNHNS, CDR2 SASEGT. V was pared by 10 bases and J by 2 bases, with 19 bases between. CDR3 nucleotide sequence: TGTGCCATCAACTCCGACGGACTGGCCACAGATACGCAGTATTTT. This sequence encodes CAINSDGLATDTQYF.

The gene calls are TRBV27 and TRBJ2-7; a weak D match, TRBD2 (7 bases). This CDR3 comprises 14 residues. Between the trimmed V and J ends, which lost 0 bases and 2 bases, there was a span of 8 bases. Germline V gene data show CDR1 as MNHEY and CDR2 as SMNVEV (reference sequence). The CDR3 DNA is TGTGCCAGCAGTTTATCCGGGGGGCCCTACGAGCAGTACTTC. Its protein product is CASSLSGGPYEQYF.

This clone was detected only once. The rearrangement uses TRBV7-3 and TRBJ2-1; tentative D call: TRBD1 (7 bases). This CDR3 is 12 amino acids long. V dropped 5 bases and J dropped 9 bases, with 11 bases sitting between them. Germline V lookup: CDR1 SGHTA, CDR2 FQGTGA. The CDR3 bases are TGTGCCAGCAGCCGACAGGGAGGTGAGCAGTTCTTC. Translating gives CASSRQGGEQFF.

The V gene is TRBV6-5, the J gene TRBJ1-2; 9 nucleotides line up with TRBD1. In germline, CDR1 is MNHEY, CDR2 SVGAGI. The CDR3 is 14 amino acids. With V trimmed by 4 bases and J by 3 bases, 3 bases remained unmatched. The CDR3 sequence: CASSSGTGYYGYTF. CDR3 nucleotide sequence: TGTGCCAGCAGTTCCGGGACAGGGTACTATGGCTACACCTTC.

The V and J genes are TRBV6-1 and TRBJ1-1; D remains ambiguous. There are 14 residues in the CDR3. Per the germline V gene, CDR1 is MNHNS and CDR2 is SASEGT. V shed 6 bases and J shed 0 bases, with 11 bases lying between them. As DNA, the CDR3 is TGTGCCAGCAGCCCGGGGTCCCTGAACACTGAAGCTTTCTTT. Its translation: CASSPGSLNTEAFF.

This rearrangement joins TRBV29-1 to TRBJ1-1, with D uncertain. Trimming cost V 1 base and J 3 bases, with 9 bases left between them. Germline V gene sequence: CDR1 SQVTM, CDR2 ANQGSEA. The CDR3 contains 13 residues. Here the CDR3 reads CSVEALRDTEAFF. The CDR3 DNA sequence: TGCAGCGTTGAAGCCCTGCGGGACACTGAAGCTTTCTTT.

The chain combines TRBV7-9 with TRBJ1-4; no clear D. Germline CDR1 and CDR2: SEHNR and FQNEAQ (reference sequence). The CDR3 consists of 13 residues. V lost 6 bases, J lost 8 bases, and 13 bases lay in between. CDR3 loop: CASSPGFAEKLFF. The CDR3, as DNA: TGTGCCAGCAGTCCGGGGTTCGCCGAAAAACTGTTTTTT.

There are a few counts of this clone. This chain links TRBV7-9 with TRBJ1-1, with 7 bases lining up with TRBD1. CDR3 size: 11 residues. The V gene end was trimmed by 6 bases and the J gene end by 8 bases; junction bases not matched to a gene: 3. Germline V gene sequence: CDR1 SEHNR, CDR2 FQNEAQ (reference sequence). The CDR3 bases are TGTGCCAGCAGTCCGGGACAGGAAGCTTTCTTT. Translating it yields CASSPGQEAFF.

This chain uses TRBV19 with TRBJ2-1; 7 positions agree with TRBD1. After removal of 4 bases from V and 5 bases from J, the junction contained 8 bases not matched to a gene. The CDR3 runs to 15 residues. Germline V gives CDR1 LNHDA, CDR2 SQIVND (reference sequence). As DNA, the CDR3 is TGTGCCAGTAGTAGACTTCGAGGACAGGACAATGAGCAGTTCTTC. Protein: CASSRLRGQDNEQFF.

This chain connects TRBV18 to TRBJ2-2; 8 bases align to TRBD1. Germline CDR1 is KGHSH and CDR2 is LQKENI. This CDR3 comprises 14 residues. Trimming at V came to 8 bases and at J to 5 bases, leaving 7 bases not matched to a gene. CDR3 residues: CASRDRKPTGELFF. DNA for the CDR3: TGTGCCAGCCGGGACAGGAAACCAACCGGGGAGCTGTTTTTT.

The chain joins TRBV14 to TRBJ2-7, with D maybe TRBD1 (5 bases). From germline, CDR1 is SGHDN and CDR2 FVKESK. The CDR3 runs to 14 residues. V was trimmed by 8 bases and J by 7 bases, leaving 21 bases between them. The DNA of the CDR3 is TGTGCCAGCTACAAATCAGGGCAAGTGGGGGAGCAGTACTTC. It specifies CASYKSGQVGEQYF. Looking up the rest from reference TRBV14 and TRBJ2-7 gives the full variable domain: EAGVTQFPSHSVIEKGQTVTLRCDPISGHDNLYWYRRVMGKEIKFLLHFVKESKQDESGMPNNRFLAERTGGTYSTLKVQPAELEDSGVYFCASYKSGQVGEQYFGPGTRLTVT.

V usage is TRBV7-2 and J usage is TRBJ1-4; D gene ambiguous. Germline assignment: CDR1 SGHTA and CDR2 FQGNSA. The ends were cut back, 1 base at V and 5 bases at J, with 8 bases in the middle. The CDR3 is 14 residues long. The CDR3: CASSLGGLNEKLFF. The CDR3 DNA follows: TGTGCCAGCAGCTTAGGTGGGCTAAATGAAAAACTGTTTTTT.

The chain is built from TRBV28 and TRBJ1-4, with D possibly TRBD1 on 5 matching bases. CDR1 MDHEN and CDR2 SYDVKM come from the germline V gene. Trimming stripped 6 bases from V and 0 bases from J, with 11 bases between. The CDR3 sequence is 15 residues long. CDR3 DNA: TGTGCCAGCAGGGGCAGGGCTGCAACTAATGAAAAACTGTTTTTT. It is translated as CASRGRAATNEKLFF. Drawing the rest from reference TRBV28 and TRBJ1-4, the complete variable domain is DVKVTQSSRYLVKRTGEKVFLECVQDMDHENMFWYRQDPGLGLRLIYFSYDVKMKEKGDIPEGYSVSREKKERFSLILESASTNQTSMYLCASRGRAATNEKLFFGSGTQLSVL.

A few counts support this clone. Germline and junction disagree at one end, which may indicate a read error. CDR3 amino acids: CASRRGAGVGYPF. Written as DNA, the CDR3 is TGTGCCAGCAGGCGGGGGGCAGGGGTGGGATACCCCTTC. The chain has TRBV28 and TRBJ1-2; a possible D gene is TRBD1 (6 bases). Looked up from germline, CDR1 is MDHEN and CDR2 is SYDVKM. This CDR3 has 13 amino acids.

The chain uses TRBV7-9 and TRBJ2-7; TRBD1 matches at 9 bases. Trimming at V came to 5 bases and at J to 3 bases, leaving 8 bases not matched to a gene. The germline CDR1 and CDR2 sequences are SEHNR and FQNEAQ (reference sequence). The CDR3 contains 15 residues. The CDR3 nucleotides read TGTGCCAGCAGCCCAAGGACAGGGGCGAGCTACGAGCAGTACTTC. It translates to CASSPRTGASYEQYF.

The chain recombines TRBV4-3 with TRBJ1-2; D may be TRBD1 (5 bases). Looked up from germline, CDR1 is LGHNA and CDR2 is YSLEER. V dropped 0 bases and J dropped 8 bases, with 19 bases sitting between them. This CDR3 is built from 16 residues. The CDR3 DNA reads TGCGCCAGCAGCCAAGAATGGGCGGGGGAGTCGGGAGGCTACACCTTC. Protein: CASSQEWAGESGGYTF.

The chain recombines TRBV6-1 with TRBJ2-5; tentative D call: TRBD2 (6 bases). CDR3 length: 13 amino acids. Per the germline V gene, CDR1 is MNHNS and CDR2 is SASEGT. V was trimmed by 2 bases and J by 9 bases, leaving 13 bases between them. CDR3 sequence (DNA): TGTGCCAGCAGTGAACGGGAGAGGGGATCCCAGTACTTC. This gives the protein CASSERERGSQYF.

This clone was recorded once. The chain carries TRBV6-5 and TRBJ2-7; 8 bases align to TRBD2. V trimming: 0 bases; J trimming: 2 bases; junction bases outside the gene matches: 3. The length of the CDR3 is 15 residues. The germline V gene has CDR1 MNHEY and CDR2 SVGAGI. The CDR3 is CASSYSIGGAYEQYF. The CDR3 DNA reads TGTGCCAGCAGTTACTCGATCGGGGGGGCCTACGAGCAGTACTTC.

This clone was detected only a few times. The V gene is TRBV21-1, the J gene TRBJ2-7; TRBD1 was called by the table and not checked on the DNA. TRBV21-1 is flagged as a pseudogene. There are 18 residues in the CDR3. CDR3 sequence reads: CASSPRGPGQGVSYEQYF. The DNA for the CDR3 is TGTGCCAGCAGCCCCCGAGGCCCCGGACAGGGGGTGTCCTACGAGCAGTACTTC.

This clone showed up just a few times. V gene TRBV13 combines with J gene TRBJ2-7, with 15 positions matching TRBD2. Per the germline V gene, CDR1 is PRHDT and CDR2 is FYEKMQ (reference sequence). The CDR3 extends over 15 amino acids. V shed 5 bases and J 7 bases; nucleotides not matched to a gene: 6. In nucleotides, the CDR3 is TGTGCCAGCAGCGCGGGACTAGCGGGGGGCCGAGAGCAGTACTTC. Protein: CASSAGLAGGREQYF.

The chain carries TRBV21-1 and TRBJ1-2; the table's D call, TRBD1, has no DNA check behind it. TRBV21-1 is recorded as a pseudogene. This CDR3 spans 14 amino acids. The chain's CDR3 is CASSPRPWGPGYTF. CDR3 sequence (DNA): TGTGCCAGCAGCCCCCGGCCTTGGGGCCCTGGCTACACCTTC.

The chain is built from TRBV10-2 and TRBJ2-3, with TRBD2 matching over 9 bases. CDR1 WSHSY and CDR2 SAAADI come from the germline V gene. Unmatched junction bases numbered 20, after V lost 4 bases and J lost 3 bases. The CDR3 consists of 20 residues. In nucleotides, the CDR3 is TGCGCCAGCAGTGGGGGGTACGGGGGGGGAGCGGGGGGAGGTACAGATACGCAGTATTTT. Translation: CASSGGYGGGAGGGTDTQYF.